The T cell receptor (beta chain) described here comes from a study of CD8 T cells in Susac syndrome. A quantity of about 0.5 to 1 ug RNA underwent reverse transcription using random hexamers. Multiplex PCR with immunoSEQ amplified the TCR beta CDR3 across 54 Vbeta and 13 Jbeta. TCRdb redid the calling of the immunoSEQ multiplex PCR reads with MiXCR, one entry per CDR3 protein. The sample lists about 200,000 distinct CDR3 sequences; about 95% were seen once. This clonotype was counted a single time. The CDR3 consists of 12 residues. Germline loops: CDR1 DFQATT, CDR2 SNEGSKA (reference sequence). With 4 bases removed from V and 11 bases from J, the gap between germline ends came to 12 bases.

This sequence was found in a human donor in good health. The chain is built from TRBV20-1 and TRBJ1-6; unclear D gene. The sequenced sample was CD4+ T cells from PBMCs. Here the CDR3 reads CSANRGSPPLHF. CDR3 nucleotides: TGCAGTGCTAATCGGGGATCCCCACCCCTCCACTTT.